The rows below give T cell receptor beta chains drawn from one sample of a study of T cell repertoires in cytomegalovirus infection. Which antigens these TCRs recognize remains unknown. Each CDR3 protein is one row after TCRdb ran MiXCR on the reads. The profile covers approximately 310,000 distinct CDR3 sequences, with roughly 25% appearing a single time and more than 10% taken by the ten largest. Sequenced material: cultured PBMCs, taken from culture after CMV antigen stimulation. These receptor sequences come from a human donor in good health (CMV status not recorded). Some clones in this sample may be carry-over from other donors' samples. The CDR3 runs from the conserved cysteine through the conserved F or W. Fields, in order: J gene, V gene, D gene, clone size, CDR3 protein, CDR3 DNA. A D gene is named only where the DNA matches it firmly. Where a row states a size, it is once, few, many or the class of an expanded clone; other rows omit it.

TRBJ2-4 | TRBV7-2 | . | many | CASSFGRLVGSIQYF | TGTGCCAGCAGCTTTGGGAGACTAGTTGGAAGCATTCAGTACTTC
TRBJ1-2 | TRBV18 | . | few | CASSPRDGYTF | TGTGCCAGCTCACCACGAGACGGCTACACCTTC
TRBJ2-1 | TRBV27 | TRBD2 | few | CASSWGTSGDNEQFF | TGTGCCAGCAGTTGGGGGACTAGCGGGGACAATGAGCAGTTCTTC
TRBJ2-3 | TRBV4-3 | TRBD2 | once | CASSPGLAGVSGTQYF | TGCGCCAGCAGCCCGGGACTAGCGGGAGTATCTGGTACGCAGTATTTT
TRBJ1-2 | TRBV7-2 | . | many | CASSSGNTFYGYTF | TGTGCCAGCAGCTCTGGTAATACATTCTATGGCTACACCTTC
TRBJ2-5 | TRBV19 | TRBD2 | once | CASSTTSGKETQYF | TGTGCCAGTAGTACTACTAGCGGCAAAGAGACCCAGTACTTC
TRBJ2-7 | TRBV7-2 | . | many | CASSSPIKSYEQYF | TGTGCCAGCAGCTCTCCCATTAAATCCTACGAGCAGTACTTC
TRBJ2-7 | TRBV6-2/TRBV6-3 | . | few | CASSYLGIPVYEQYF | TGTGCCAGCAGTTACTTAGGCATCCCCGTCTACGAGCAGTACTTC
TRBJ1-4 | TRBV20-1 | . | . | CSASVPPANEKLFF | TGCAGTGCTAGCGTACCCCCAGCGAACGAAAAACTGTTTTTT
TRBJ1-2 | TRBV6-1 | . | few | CASSEGLWNYGYTF | TGTGCCAGCAGTGAAGGCCTTTGGAACTATGGCTACACCTTC
TRBJ2-7 | TRBV7-9 | . | few | CASSFRGGSSYEQYF | TGTGCCAGCAGCTTCAGGGGGGGAAGCTCCTACGAGCAGTACTTC
TRBJ2-3 | TRBV4-3 | . | . | CASSQDGMDTQYF | TGCGCCAGCAGCCAAGATGGGATGGATACGCAGTATTTT
TRBJ1-5 | TRBV7-6 | . | many | CASSLVGSEGPQHF | TGTGCCAGCAGCTTAGTTGGGTCCGAGGGGCCCCAGCATTTT
TRBJ2-7 | TRBV3-1 | TRBD2 | few | CASSQDRPGRAPNEQYF | TGTGCCAGCAGCCAAGATCGACCCGGGAGGGCCCCCAACGAGCAGTACTTC
TRBJ2-3 | TRBV4-1 | . | few | CASSQDLAVQYF | TGCGCCAGCAGCCAAGATTTGGCGGTGCAGTATTTT
TRBJ2-6 | TRBV7-9 | . | . | CASSSVGRDSSGANVLTF | TGTGCCAGCAGCTCGGTGGGACGGGATAGCTCTGGGGCCAACGTCCTGACTTTC
TRBJ2-5 | TRBV28 | . | . | CASSLDRAGETQYF | TGTGCCAGCAGTCTTGACAGGGCGGGGGAGACCCAGTACTTC
TRBJ2-3 | TRBV7-3 | . | few | CASSQVGLSSTDTQYF | TGTGCCAGCAGCCAGGTGGGGCTATCTAGCACAGATACGCAGTATTTT
TRBJ1-3 | TRBV20-1 | . | few | CSARDRGAGNTIYF | TGCAGTGCTAGAGATCGGGGGGCTGGAAACACCATATATTTT
TRBJ1-5 | TRBV18 | . | few | CASSPGAANQPQHF | TGTGCCAGCTCACCGGGTGCAGCCAATCAGCCCCAGCATTTT
TRBJ2-1 | TRBV7-2 | TRBD2 | many | CASSYGREYNEQFF | TGTGCCAGCAGCTACGGGCGGGAGTACAATGAGCAGTTCTTC
TRBJ2-1 | TRBV24-1 | TRBD2 | . | CATSDTTSGSKSYNEQFF | TGTGCCACCAGTGACACTACTAGCGGGAGTAAATCCTACAATGAGCAGTTCTTC
TRBJ1-5 | TRBV7-2 | . | many | CASSLNVPGEGNQPQHF | TGTGCCAGCAGCTTAAACGTTCCTGGGGAAGGCAATCAGCCCCAGCATTTT
TRBJ2-2 | TRBV7-6 | . | . | CASRPGITGELFF | TGTGCCAGCAGGCCAGGGATCACCGGGGAGCTGTTTTTT
TRBJ2-2 | TRBV6-1 | . | . | CASTPSIRRTGELFF | TGTGCCAGCACCCCCTCCATTCGTAGGACCGGGGAGCTGTTTTTT
TRBJ2-1 | TRBV12-5 | TRBD2 | few | CASGFGRLAGTGEQFF | TGTGCTAGTGGTTTCGGCAGACTAGCGGGTACCGGTGAGCAGTTCTTC
TRBJ1-1 | TRBV14 | . | . | CASSQVIYLETLAFF | TGTGCCAGCAGCCAAGTAATCTATTTAGAAACGCTGGCTTTCTTT
TRBJ2-1 | TRBV6-6 | TRBD2 | . | CATKRGLAGYNEQFF | TGTGCCACAAAACGGGGACTAGCGGGATACAATGAGCAGTTCTTC
TRBJ2-4 | TRBV20-1 | TRBD2 | . | CSARGASGNQNIQYF | TGCAGTGCCAGGGGGGCTAGCGGGAACCAAAACATTCAGTACTTC
TRBJ2-3 | TRBV20-1 | . | once | CSARNPGLAGELDTQYF | TGCAGTGCTAGAAACCCCGGGCTAGCAGGGGAATTGGATACGCAGTATTTT
TRBJ2-1 | TRBV12-3/TRBV12-4 | TRBD1 | . | CARYTGDNEQFF | TGTGCCAGATATACAGGGGACAATGAGCAGTTCTTC
TRBJ2-3 | TRBV7-7 | TRBD2 | few | CASSSAGGAGSTDTQYF | TGTGCCAGCAGCTCGGCGGGAGGCGCGGGCAGCACAGATACGCAGTATTTT
TRBJ2-7 | TRBV12-3/TRBV12-4 | . | . | CASRDETNSYEQYF | TGTGCCAGTAGGGATGAGACGAACTCCTACGAGCAGTACTTC
TRBJ2-2 | TRBV5-4 | . | few | CASSQLANANTGELFF | TGTGCCAGCAGCCAACTGGCGAACGCGAACACCGGGGAGCTGTTTTTT
TRBJ2-3 | TRBV12-3/TRBV12-4 | TRBD1 | few | CASSRRDRARTDTQYF | TGTGCCAGCAGTCGGAGGGACAGGGCGCGCACAGATACGCAGTATTTT
TRBJ2-2 | TRBV7-9 | . | many | CASSLTAGGELFF | TGTGCCAGCAGCCTGACTGCAGGCGGGGAGCTGTTTTTT
TRBJ1-1 | TRBV6-2/TRBV6-3 | TRBD1 | . | CASSETSGQPEAFF | TGTGCCAGCAGCGAGACCTCGGGACAGCCTGAAGCTTTCTTT
TRBJ1-5 | TRBV15 | . | few | CATSREQGGNQPQHF | TGTGCCACCAGCAGAGAACAGGGAGGCAATCAGCCCCAGCATTTT
TRBJ1-6 | TRBV6-5 | . | few | CASSRESNSPLHF | TGTGCCAGCAGTCGGGAATCTAATTCACCCCTCCACTTT
TRBJ1-5 | TRBV7-2 | . | . | CASSLTVFSNQPQRF | TGTGCCAGCAGCTTGACAGTTTTTAGCAATCAGCCCCAGCGTTTT
TRBJ2-1 | TRBV4-3 | TRBD2 | . | CASSQEGLAGPGGRGNEQFF | TGCGCCAGCAGCCAAGAGGGACTAGCGGGCCCAGGGGGTCGGGGCAATGAGCAGTTCTTC
TRBJ2-6 | TRBV20-1 | TRBD2 | . | CSAPFGGGSGANVLTF | TGCAGTGCCCCCTTTGGCGGGGGCTCTGGGGCCAACGTCCTGACTTTC
TRBJ2-1 | TRBV7-2 | TRBD1 | many | CASSQGQGAHEQFF | TGTGCCAGCAGCCAGGGACAGGGGGCCCATGAGCAGTTCTTC
TRBJ1-1 | TRBV7-2 | . | . | CASRVQGGTEAFF | TGTGCCAGCAGGGTCCAGGGTGGCACTGAAGCTTTCTTT
TRBJ2-2 | TRBV7-9 | TRBD2 | . | CASSGTSGPYGTGELFF | TGTGCCAGCTCCGGGACTAGCGGGCCCTACGGCACCGGGGAGCTGTTTTTT